These 27 T cell receptor beta chains were sequenced from one sample in a study of OX40 agonist ivuxolimab in advanced cancers. Only in-frame clones appear in the TCRdb table, and some are missing; sequencing was by immunoSEQ multiplex PCR. The sample carries approximately 38,000 clones, around four fifths recorded once. This specimen consisted of CD4+ or CD8+ T cells sorted from blood, obtained in a trial of the OX40 agonist ivuxolimab. Receptors originate from an adult with an advanced solid tumor such as melanoma, head and neck, liver or kidney cancer.

This clone has just a few counts. The chain uses TRBV19 and TRBJ1-5; TRBD1 might be the D (6 bases). V lost 7 bases and J 9 bases, leaving 13 bases between the germline ends. Germline V gene sequence: CDR1 LNHDA, CDR2 SQIVND (reference sequence). CDR3 length equals 12 residues. The CDR3 DNA follows: TGTGCCAGTACAGGGACACTTTGGCCCCAGCATTTT. It encodes CASTGTLWPQHF.

This chain uses TRBV5-1 with TRBJ2-1; tentative D call: TRBD1 (6 bases). Germline V gives CDR1 SGHRS, CDR2 YFSETQ. The CDR3 covers 15 residues. Trimming stripped 5 bases from V and 4 bases from J, with 16 bases between. CDR3 residues: CASRDDRSAYNEQFF. The CDR3 DNA reads as TGCGCCAGCAGGGACGACAGGTCGGCGTACAATGAGCAGTTCTTC.

V and J are TRBV7-3 and TRBJ2-3; possibly TRBD2 for D (5 bases). This CDR3 has 14 amino acids. V was trimmed by 2 bases and J by 3 bases, leaving 9 bases between them. Germline assignment: CDR1 SGHTA and CDR2 FQGTGA. The CDR3 DNA sequence: TGTGCCAGCAGCTTACAAGGCGGGACAGATACGCAGTATTTT. Its translation is CASSLQGGTDTQYF.

This chain connects TRBV28 to TRBJ1-5; D not certain. With 6 bases removed from V and 0 bases from J, the gap between germline ends came to 15 bases. The CDR3 totals 16 residues. CDR1 MDHEN and CDR2 SYDVKM come from the germline V gene. CDR3 amino acids: CASSSWSRSSNQPQHF. In DNA, the CDR3 is TGTGCCAGCAGCTCGTGGTCCCGGAGTAGCAATCAGCCCCAGCATTTT.

The rearrangement joins TRBV2 to TRBJ2-4, with D possibly TRBD2 on 5 matching bases. Deletions cut 2 bases from V and 3 bases from J, with 11 bases between. In germline, CDR1 is SNHLY, CDR2 FYNNEI. The CDR3 loop spans 15 amino acids. The CDR3 spells CASSEISRDKNIQYF. CDR3 nucleotide sequence: TGTGCCAGCAGTGAAATATCGAGGGACAAAAACATTCAGTACTTC.

This sequence joins TRBV6-1 and TRBJ2-5; either TRBD1 or TRBD2 may fit D (6 bases each). Germline loops: CDR1 MNHNS, CDR2 SASEGT. This CDR3 has 15 amino acids. V was clipped by 3 bases and J by 4 bases, with 15 bases between them. The CDR3 reads CASSEGGSRGETQYF. In nucleotides, the CDR3 is TGTGCCAGCAGTGAGGGGGGCAGTAGAGGAGAGACCCAGTACTTC.

The chain combines TRBV19 with TRBJ1-1; 8 nucleotides line up with TRBD1. This CDR3 is built from 12 residues. In germline, CDR1 is LNHDA, CDR2 SQIVND (reference sequence). With 6 bases clipped from V and 6 bases from J, the junction kept 3 bases outside the gene matches. The CDR3 nucleotides are TGTGCCAGTAGATCAGGGGGCTCTGAAGCTTTCTTT. It codes for CASRSGGSEAFF.

The chain has TRBV5-1 and TRBJ1-5; 7 nucleotides line up with TRBD1. The CDR3 has 15 amino acids. V was pared by 0 bases and J by 4 bases, with 4 bases of the junction left unmatched. Germline loops: CDR1 SGHRS, CDR2 YFSETQ. The CDR3, as DNA: TGCGCCAGCAGCTTGGAGGGGGCCGGGAATCAGCCCCAGCATTTT. Translation gives CASSLEGAGNQPQHF.

The rearrangement links TRBV11-2 to TRBJ2-2; no reliable D call. Germline V CDR1 and CDR2: SGHAT, FQNNGV. There are 16 residues in the CDR3. Trimming took off 5 bases at V and 3 bases at J, with 16 bases between the two ends. The DNA for the CDR3 is TGTGCCAGCAGCGCGATTTGGGGATCAGACACCGGGGAGCTGTTTTTT. Translating it yields CASSAIWGSDTGELFF.

This clone was seen only a few times. The chain is built from TRBV11-2 and TRBJ2-7; TRBD2 matches at 7 bases. The CDR3 is made up of 12 amino acids. Germline V gene lookup returns CDR1 SGHAT and CDR2 FQNNGV. J was trimmed by 6 bases and V by 1 base; bases with no gene match: 0. The CDR3 region has the DNA TGTGCCAGCAGCTTAGGCGGGGGCGAGCAGTACTTC. This encodes CASSLGGGEQYF.

Concerning this clone itself: The sample has other DNA sequences that encode this CDR3 too. The chain joins TRBV28 to TRBJ1-5; D not certain. The V gene lost 6 bases and the J gene lost 0 bases, with 12 bases spanning the gap. Per the germline V gene, CDR1 is MDHEN and CDR2 is SYDVKM. The CDR3 extends over 15 amino acids. The CDR3 reads CASSLKGYSNQPQHF. The DNA for the CDR3 is TGTGCCAGCAGCCTTAAAGGGTATAGCAATCAGCCCCAGCATTTT.

The CDR3 DNA follows: TGTGCCAGCAGCACTTTGACAGGGAACGTGGACATTCAGTACTTC. This encodes CASSTLTGNVDIQYF. The V and J genes are TRBV5-6 and TRBJ2-4; 7 nucleotides align to TRBD1. The CDR3 is made up of 15 amino acids. Germline values: CDR1 SGHDT, CDR2 YYEEEE. J gave up 8 bases and V 4 bases, and 12 bases lay outside the gene matches.

This clone was detected once. This chain uses TRBV10-3 with TRBJ1-5; D is possibly TRBD1 (6 bases). Germline CDR1 is ENHRY and CDR2 is SYGVKD. Trimming left V 8 bases short and J 5 bases short, with 10 bases between. This CDR3 is 12 amino acids long. CDR3 sequence (DNA): TGTGCCATCGGGGGGCAGGATCAGCCCCAGCATTTT. Amino acids: CAIGGQDQPQHF.

This clone was observed a few times. The chain has TRBV6-5 and TRBJ2-1; D is undetermined. CDR1 and CDR2 from the germline V gene are MNHEY and SVGAGI. V lost 2 bases and J 12 bases, leaving 11 bases between the germline ends. CDR3 length: 12 amino acids. The CDR3 region has the DNA TGTGCCAGCAGTTACGGGGTCGAAGGGCAGTTCTTC. Protein product: CASSYGVEGQFF.

This clone appeared a few times. The J gene is TRBJ1-3, the V gene TRBV11-2, with D tentatively TRBD1 (5 bases). The germline gives CDR1 SGHAT, CDR2 FQNNGV. V was cut by 3 bases and J by 4 bases, with 22 bases left in between. The CDR3 loop spans 18 amino acids. The CDR3 loop reads CASSFPTDGTADGNTIYF. DNA of the CDR3: TGTGCCAGCAGCTTTCCGACCGACGGGACCGCCGACGGAAACACCATATATTTT.

The J gene is TRBJ1-4, the V gene TRBV30; no firm D call. This CDR3 has 13 residues. Germline CDR1 and CDR2: GTSNPN and SVGIG (reference sequence). Trimming took off 2 bases at V and 6 bases at J, with 10 bases between the two ends. In nucleotides, the CDR3 is TGTGCCTGGAGTCTCGAAAGGGATGAAAAACTGTTTTTT. Its protein is CAWSLERDEKLFF.

This chain uses TRBV4-3 with TRBJ1-1; D unresolved. Germline CDR1 is LGHNA and CDR2 is YSLEER. The CDR3 is 14 residues long. Trimming took off 1 base at V and 14 bases at J, with 20 bases between the two ends. The CDR3 spells CASSQGRREPQLFF. The CDR3 bases are TGCGCCAGCAGCCAAGGTAGGAGGGAACCCCAGCTGTTCTTT.

This chain connects TRBV19 to TRBJ2-7; D perhaps matches TRBD2 (5 bases). The ends were cut back, 7 bases at V and 5 bases at J, with 15 bases in the middle. CDR1 is LNHDA and CDR2 is SQIVND in the germline V gene (reference sequence). The CDR3 is made up of 13 amino acids. The CDR3 coding sequence is TGTGCCAGTAATGACGGACTTAGGGACGAGCAGTACTTC. The encoded protein is CASNDGLRDEQYF.

The chain employs TRBV7-3 and TRBJ2-3, with 7 nucleotides matching TRBD1. Trimming at V came to 5 bases and at J to 1 base, leaving 9 bases not matched to a gene. CDR1 and CDR2 from the germline V gene are SGHTA and FQGTGA. The CDR3 extends over 16 amino acids. CDR3 sequence: CASSEEGARGTDTQYF. As DNA, the CDR3 is TGTGCCAGCAGCGAAGAGGGGGCGAGGGGCACAGATACGCAGTATTTT. Full variable domain (remainder filled in from reference TRBV7-3 and TRBJ2-3): GAGVSQTPSNKVTEKGKYVELRCDPISGHTALYWYRQSLGQGPEFLIYFQGTGAADDSGLPNDRFFAVRPEGSVSTLKIQRTERGDSAVYLCASSEEGARGTDTQYFGPGTRLTVL.

This chain connects TRBV18 to TRBJ2-1; 14 bases are shared with TRBD2. CDR3 size: 15 residues. CDR1 is KGHSH, CDR2 LQKENI, per germline. J was trimmed by 6 bases and V by 4 bases; bases with no gene match: 2. The CDR3 coding sequence is TGTGCCAGCTCACGGACTAGCGGGGGGTTCAATGAGCAGTTCTTC. Its translation is CASSRTSGGFNEQFF.

The chain uses TRBV6-1 and TRBJ2-1; 8 nucleotides align to TRBD2. This CDR3 spans 15 amino acids. V gave up 3 bases and J gave up 2 bases; unmatched junction bases: 3. From germline, CDR1 is MNHNS and CDR2 SASEGT. The CDR3 nucleotides are TGTGCCAGCAGTGATCAGCGGGGGCCCTACAATGAGCAGTTCTTC. Its protein product is CASSDQRGPYNEQFF.

This sequence joins TRBV7-2 and TRBJ2-3; D is ambiguous. Germline CDR1 and CDR2: SGHTA and FQGNSA. This CDR3 has 13 residues. The V end was cut by 2 bases, the J end by 3 bases, with 6 bases between. CDR3 nucleotide sequence: TGTGCCAGCAGCTTAATGAGAACAGATACGCAGTATTTT. Translated, it gives CASSLMRTDTQYF. Filled out from reference TRBV7-2 and TRBJ2-3, the complete variable domain reads GAGVSQSPSNKVTEKGKDVELRCDPISGHTALYWYRQSLGQGLEFLIYFQGNSAPDKSGLPSDRFSAERTGGSVSTLTIQRTQQEDSAVYLCASSLMRTDTQYFGPGTRLTVL.

The gene calls are TRBV6-5 and TRBJ2-7, with TRBD2 matching 8 bases. After removal of 6 bases from V and 5 bases from J, the junction contained 12 bases not matched to a gene. The germline gives CDR1 MNHEY, CDR2 SVGAGI. The CDR3 spans 15 residues. In DNA, the CDR3 is TGTGCCAGCAGAACCCTGGAGCGGGGGAGGCACGAGCAGTACTTC. This sequence encodes CASRTLERGRHEQYF.

This sequence joins TRBV2 and TRBJ1-1, with D tentatively TRBD1 (5 bases). The CDR3 runs 15 residues. Germline CDR1 is SNHLY and CDR2 is FYNNEI. V was shortened by 5 bases and J by 5 bases, with 18 bases between the two germline ends. CDR3 amino acids: CASSYSGGLGTEAFF. CDR3 sequence (DNA): TGTGCCAGCAGTTACTCGGGGGGACTGGGGACTGAAGCTTTCTTT.

V usage is TRBV9 and J usage is TRBJ1-2; 7 nucleotides align to TRBD1. The CDR3 runs to 15 residues. Trimming removed 3 bases from V and 5 bases from J; junction bases left unmatched: 10. Germline V gene lookup returns CDR1 SGDLS and CDR2 YYNGEE. The DNA of the CDR3 is TGTGCCAGCAGCGGAACGACAGGGCTCCGATATGGCTACACCTTC. Encoded protein: CASSGTTGLRYGYTF.

The chain uses TRBV25-1 and TRBJ2-5; no firm D call. The J call is uncertain, as TRBJ2-7 better fits the DNA end. The CDR3 is 14 amino acids. Germline assignment: CDR1 MGHDK and CDR2 SYGVNS. This CDR3 reads CASSIGPPHYEQYF. CDR3 DNA sequence: TGTGCCAGCAGTATAGGTCCGCCGCACTACGAGCAGTACTTC.

This rearrangement joins TRBV6-1 to TRBJ2-3; D perhaps matches TRBD2 (6 bases). Trimming left V 3 bases short and J 2 bases short, with 9 bases between. CDR3 length: 14 residues. Germline V CDR1 and CDR2: MNHNS, SASEGT. In DNA form, the CDR3 reads TGTGCCAGCAGTGATGCGGGATTCACAGATACGCAGTATTTT. Protein: CASSDAGFTDTQYF.